The sample holds many counts of the clone carrying this T cell receptor (beta chain). Its antigen remains unknown. Treatment was busulfan-fludarabine conditioning, a marrow graft, and cyclophosphamide on days +3 and +4. The trim removed 3 bases at V and 3 bases at J, leaving 5 bases unmatched. The CDR3 consists of 15 residues. CDR1 and CDR2 from the germline V gene are SGHRS and YFSETQ. Here immunoSEQ multiplex PCR was the method, and the copy in TCRdb shows in-frame clones only, minus some. Listed for the sample are about 2,300 clones, none seen a single time. The data derive from a study of T cells after posttransplantation cyclophosphamide. Points from the study as a whole: Tissue-infiltrating T cells from skin or gut overlapped little with blood T cells. Recipient CMV seropositivity and CMV reactivation strongly tracked TRB clonality. Later post-transplant blood repertoires were often dominated by donor CD8+ memory clones.

The chain has TRBV5-1 and TRBJ2-1; the match to TRBD1 covers 8 bases. The receptor's source is a female patient aged 55-70 years who received an allogeneic stem cell transplant from an unrelated donor, was CMV-positive, and had acute GVHD only. Some T cells may have come from the graft donor. This material consisted of PBMCs, taken after an allogeneic stem cell transplant with post-transplant cyclophosphamide. CDR3 region: CASSSGQGNYNEQFF. In DNA form, the CDR3 reads TGCGCCAGCAGCTCCGGACAGGGCAACTACAATGAGCAGTTCTTC.